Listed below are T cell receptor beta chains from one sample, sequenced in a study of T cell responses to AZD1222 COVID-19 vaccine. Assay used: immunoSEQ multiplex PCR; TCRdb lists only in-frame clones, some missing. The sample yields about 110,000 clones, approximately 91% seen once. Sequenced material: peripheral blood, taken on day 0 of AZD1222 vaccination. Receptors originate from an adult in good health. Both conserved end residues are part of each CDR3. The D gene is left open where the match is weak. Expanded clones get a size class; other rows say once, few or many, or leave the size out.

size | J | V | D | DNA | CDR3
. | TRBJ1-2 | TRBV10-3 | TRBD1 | TGTGCCATCAGTGAGACGACAGGGGGCCCTCCCTATGGCTACACCTTC | CAISETTGGPPYGYTF
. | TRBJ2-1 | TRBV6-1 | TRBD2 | TGTGCCAGCAGTGAACCCCCCGGACTAGCGGGGGGTGGGTTCTTC | CASSEPPGLAGGGFF
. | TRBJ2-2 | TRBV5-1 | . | TGCGCCAGCAGCTTGGCCGAAACGGCCGGGGAGCTGTTTTTT | CASSLAETAGELFF
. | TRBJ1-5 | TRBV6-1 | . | TGTGCCAGCAGTGGGACTTCGGGGGGGGGCTTTACGCCCCAGCATTTT | CASSGTSGGGFTPQHF
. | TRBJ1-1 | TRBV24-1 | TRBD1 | TGTGCCACCAGAGCCCCTGGGACAGGGGGCAGGAACACTGAAGCTTTCTTT | CATRAPGTGGRNTEAFF
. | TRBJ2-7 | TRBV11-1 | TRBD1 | TGTGCCAGCAGCTCCCCCCCGGGACAGCGAACTGGAGAGCAGTACTTC | CASSSPPGQRTGEQYF
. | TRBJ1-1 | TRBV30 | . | TGTGCCTGGATGGGTAACAGGGACCGGAACACTGAAGCTTTCTTT | CAWMGNRDRNTEAFF
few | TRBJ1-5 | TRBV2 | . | TGTGCCAGCGGTCAGTCTCGACCGTCCAATCAGCCCCAGCATTTT | CASGQSRPSNQPQHF
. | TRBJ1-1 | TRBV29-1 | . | TGCAGCGCCGGCTCCACTGAAGCTTTCTTT | CSAGSTEAFF
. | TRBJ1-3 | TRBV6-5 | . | TGTGCCACCGCACAGGGCCTCTCTGGAAACACCATATATTTT | CATAQGLSGNTIYF
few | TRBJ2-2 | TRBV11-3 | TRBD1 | TGTGCCAGCAGCTCTTCGACCGGGACAGGAACCGGGGAGCTGTTTTTT | CASSSSTGTGTGELFF
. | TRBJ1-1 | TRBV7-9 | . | TGTGCCAGCAGCTTCCAGGGTAATACTGAAGCTTTCTTT | CASSFQGNTEAFF
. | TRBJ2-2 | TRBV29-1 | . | TGCAGCGTTGAAGTGGGCAGCTACACCGGGGAGCTGTTTTTT | CSVEVGSYTGELFF
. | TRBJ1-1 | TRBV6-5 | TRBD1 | TGTGCCAGCCTGGCAGGGGGTATCACTGAAGCTTTCTTT | CASLAGGITEAFF
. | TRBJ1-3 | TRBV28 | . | TGTGCCAGCAGTTTGTCGAAGTCCGGAAACACCATATATTTT | CASSLSKSGNTIYF
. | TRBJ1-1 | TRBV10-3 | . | TGTGCCATCAACCCGGGACAGAACACTGAAGCTTTCTTT | CAINPGQNTEAFF
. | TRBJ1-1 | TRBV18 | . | TGTGCCAGCTCACCACGGGGGAGGGTGAACACTGAAGCTTTCTTT | CASSPRGRVNTEAFF
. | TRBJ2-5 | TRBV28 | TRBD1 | TGTGCCAGCAGCCAGCTGACAGGGGGCCGTGAGACCCAGTACTTC | CASSQLTGGRETQYF
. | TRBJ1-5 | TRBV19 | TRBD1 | TGTGCCAGTAGTATCCCGGGACAGATTCAGCCCCAGCATTTT | CASSIPGQIQPQHF
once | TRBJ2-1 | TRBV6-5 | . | TGTGCCAGCGTGGTGAGGCTAGCTGGGACTGAGCAGTTCTTC | CASVVRLAGTEQFF
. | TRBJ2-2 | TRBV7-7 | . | TGTGCCAGCAGCCCTAGTGGGGGGCCCAACACCGGGGAGCTGTTTTTT | CASSPSGGPNTGELFF
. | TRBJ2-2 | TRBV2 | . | TGTGCCAGCAGGGCGGACTCCTACACCGGGGAGCTGTTTTTT | CASRADSYTGELFF
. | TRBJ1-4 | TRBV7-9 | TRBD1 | TGTGCCAGCAGCTTATACCGACAGGGTTATGAAAAACTGTTTTTT | CASSLYRQGYEKLFF
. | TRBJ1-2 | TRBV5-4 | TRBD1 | TGTGCCAGCAGCATGGGACAGGGGTGGGGTGGCTACACCTTC | CASSMGQGWGGYTF
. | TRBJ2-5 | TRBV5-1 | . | TGCGCCAGCAGCTTGGCAGCAACCGCTCAAGAGACCCAGTACTTC | CASSLAATAQETQYF
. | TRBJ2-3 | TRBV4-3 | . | TGCGCCAGCAGCGAAGGGGCGACTAGCACAGATACGCAGTATTTT | CASSEGATSTDTQYF
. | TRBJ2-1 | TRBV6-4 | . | TGTGCCAGCAGTGAATGGCCCTTCCCCAGCGATGAGCAGTTCTTC | CASSEWPFPSDEQFF
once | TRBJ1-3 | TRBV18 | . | TGTGCCAGCTCACCCACAGGACATCCAGGAAACACCATATATTTT | CASSPTGHPGNTIYF
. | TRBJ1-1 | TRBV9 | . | TGTGCCAGCAGCGTAAGGGAGGGGAGCACTGAAGCTTTCTTT | CASSVREGSTEAFF
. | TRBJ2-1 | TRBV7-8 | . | TGTGCCAGCAGCTCCGGACTGAGGGGTCCGGGCTGGAATGAGCAGTTCTTC | CASSSGLRGPGWNEQFF
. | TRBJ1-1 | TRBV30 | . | TGTGCCTGGAGTCTCGGGACTGCAACACTAGAAGCTTTCTTT | CAWSLGTATLEAFF
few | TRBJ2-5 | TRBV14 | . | TGTGCCAGCAGCCCTAATGGGGAAGAGACCCAGTACTTC | CASSPNGEETQYF
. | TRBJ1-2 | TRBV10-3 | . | TGTGCCATCAGCAAAGATAGCACTAACTATGGCTACACCTTC | CAISKDSTNYGYTF
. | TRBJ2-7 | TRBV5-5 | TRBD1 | TGTGCCAGCATGGATCCGACGGCAGGGGGCTCCTACGAGCAGTACTTC | CASMDPTAGGSYEQYF
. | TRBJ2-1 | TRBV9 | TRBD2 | TGTGCCAGCAGCGTGAGTATTGGACTAGCGGGTTACAATGAGCAGTTCTTC | CASSVSIGLAGYNEQFF
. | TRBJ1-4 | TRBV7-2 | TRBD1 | TGTGCCAGCAGCTTATACAGGGGTGGTGAAAAACTGTTTTTT | CASSLYRGGEKLFF
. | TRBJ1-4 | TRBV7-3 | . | TGTGCCAGCAGCCCCCCCCGTGCAACTAATGAAAAACTGTTTTTT | CASSPPRATNEKLFF
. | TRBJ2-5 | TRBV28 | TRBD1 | TGTGCCAGCAGTCCCTTAGGACAGGGGCGGGAGACCCAGTACTTC | CASSPLGQGRETQYF
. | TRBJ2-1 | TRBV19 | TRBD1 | TGTGCCAGTAGTACACTACCGGGACAGGGGGCCGAGCAGTTCTTC | CASSTLPGQGAEQFF
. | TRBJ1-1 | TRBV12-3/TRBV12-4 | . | TGTGCCAGCACATCTACAAGGCAAGCTTTCTTT | CASTSTRQAFF
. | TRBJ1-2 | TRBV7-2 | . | TGTGCCAGCAGCAGCTCCGTGGGCCTGGGCTACACCTTC | CASSSSVGLGYTF
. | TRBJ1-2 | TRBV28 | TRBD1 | TGTGCCAGTTTAACGTCGGGACAGGGGGTGACACACGGCTACACCTTC | CASLTSGQGVTHGYTF
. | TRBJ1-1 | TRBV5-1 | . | TGCGCCAGCAGCTTTACAGGGCCAGGCCACGCAGAAGCTTTCTTT | CASSFTGPGHAEAFF
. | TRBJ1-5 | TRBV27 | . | TGTGCCAGCAGCCCCGGGACATTAGACAATCAGCCCCAGCATTTT | CASSPGTLDNQPQHF
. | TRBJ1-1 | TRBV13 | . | TGTGCCAGCAGCTTAGCGGGCGGGGGGATTGGGACTGAAGCTTTCTTT | CASSLAGGGIGTEAFF
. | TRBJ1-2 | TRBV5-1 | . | TGCGCCAGCAGCCCCGAGTGGGGGGCGCAAGGCTACACCTTC | CASSPEWGAQGYTF
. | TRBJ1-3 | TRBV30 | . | TGTGCCTGGGGAACAGGGACCCCCACCATATATTTT | CAWGTGTPTIYF
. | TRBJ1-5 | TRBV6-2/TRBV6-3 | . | TGTGCCAGCAGCCTCAGCGGGGGGCGAGGTCAGCCCCAGCATTTT | CASSLSGGRGQPQHF
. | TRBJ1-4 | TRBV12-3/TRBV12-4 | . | TGTGCCAGCAGTTTTAGTGAAAAACTGTTTTTT | CASSFSEKLFF
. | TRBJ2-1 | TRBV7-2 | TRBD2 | TGTGCCAGCAGCCACGGGACTAGCGGGAAGAATGAGCAGTTCTTC | CASSHGTSGKNEQFF
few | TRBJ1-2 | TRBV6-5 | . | TGTGCCAGCAGTCCCGGGCCCATTGGTGGCTACACCTTC | CASSPGPIGGYTF
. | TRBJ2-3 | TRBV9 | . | TGTGCCAGCAGCGCTGGGAGTCTAGCTCACACAGATACGCAGTATTTT | CASSAGSLAHTDTQYF
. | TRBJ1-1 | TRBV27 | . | TGTGCCAGCAGTTCCCGGGGCTGGGGCACTGAAGCTTTCTTT | CASSSRGWGTEAFF